This is a list of T cell receptor beta chains from one sample in a study of cytomegalovirus exposure and HLA in healthy donors. Assay: immunoSEQ multiplex PCR; the TCRdb copy retains only in-frame clones and omits some. In the table there are roughly 130,000 clones, 80% to 90% of which are singletons. Sequencing was carried out using PBMCs. These TCRs come from a man aged 50-59 years in good health and CMV-seronegative. Both conserved end residues are part of each CDR3. The order of the fields is D gene, J gene, V gene, clone size, CDR3 DNA, CDR3 protein. D genes are given only for firm matches. Clone size appears in some rows only: once, few, many, or a class for an expanded clone.

>-|TRBJ1-1|TRBV9|-
TGTGCCAGCAGCGTAGGTTCTCAGGGTACGTACACTGAAGCTTTCTTT
CASSVGSQGTYTEAFF
>TRBD1|TRBJ2-7|TRBV19|-
TGTGCCAGTAGTTCCACAGGGGGCCTGTCCTACGAGCAGTACTTC
CASSSTGGLSYEQYF
>-|TRBJ1-2|TRBV19|-
TGTGCCAGTATTACGCCGGGACAAACCTATGGCTACACCTTC
CASITPGQTYGYTF
>TRBD2|TRBJ2-3|TRBV27|-
TGTGCCAGCAGGCAGAAGCGGGAGCGCACAGATACGCAGTATTTT
CASRQKRERTDTQYF
>TRBD1|TRBJ2-2|TRBV11-2|-
TGTGCCAGCAGCTCGACAGGGGAGGTCGGGGAGCTGTTTTTT
CASSSTGEVGELFF
>TRBD1|TRBJ2-2|TRBV19|once
TGTGCCAGTAGTTCTCGAGACAGGGGGTTCACCGGGGAGCTGTTTTTT
CASSSRDRGFTGELFF
>-|TRBJ1-1|TRBV6-5|few
TGTGCCAGCAATCGGGACAAAATGAACACTGAAGCTTTCTTT
CASNRDKMNTEAFF
>-|TRBJ2-1|TRBV5-4|-
TGTGCCAGCAGCACCCCGAGGGTTGAGCAGTTCTTC
CASSTPRVEQFF
>-|TRBJ2-7|TRBV11-2|once
TGTGCCAGCAGCTCCCTCTCGACCCGGGACTGGTTGTACTTC
CASSSLSTRDWLYF
>-|TRBJ1-2|TRBV18|-
TGTGCCAGCTCACCAGATACAGGGATCTATGGCTACACCTTC
CASSPDTGIYGYTF
>-|TRBJ1-5|TRBV19|few
TGTGCCAGTAGGAAGGAGTCCAATCAGCCCCAGCATTTT
CASRKESNQPQHF
>-|TRBJ1-1|TRBV5-1|-
TGCGCCAGCTCTCAGGTATTGAACACTGAAGCTTTCTTT
CASSQVLNTEAFF
>TRBD2|TRBJ2-3|TRBV5-1|-
TGCGCCAGCAGCTTTAGCGGGGTTAAGGCAGATACGCAGTATTTT
CASSFSGVKADTQYF
>TRBD1|TRBJ2-5|TRBV2|-
TGTGCCAGCAGTGGGGGACAGGGAGAGACCCAGTACTTC
CASSGGQGETQYF
>-|TRBJ1-1|TRBV4-1|-
TGCGCCAGCAGCCCAGGGGCGTGGGCTTTCTTT
CASSPGAWAFF
>-|TRBJ1-2|TRBV5-6|-
TGTGCCAGCAGCTTTGGGGGCCCGGGAGGTGGCTACACCTTC
CASSFGGPGGGYTF
>TRBD1|TRBJ2-1|TRBV6-5|-
TGTGCCAGCAGTACACAGGGGAGCTCCTACAATGGGCAGTTCTTC
CASSTQGSSYNGQFF
>-|TRBJ1-5|TRBV2|-
TGTGCCAGCAGTTTTAGACAGAGGACCAATCAGCCCCAGCATTTT
CASSFRQRTNQPQHF
>-|TRBJ2-7|TRBV9|-
TGTGCCAGCAGCGGCCACGGGGACTCCTACGAGCAGTACTTC
CASSGHGDSYEQYF
>-|TRBJ2-3|TRBV11-2|-
TGTGCCAGCAGCTCGCACGGGGCGACAGGTTCGAGTAATACGCAGTATTTT
CASSSHGATGSSNTQYF
>-|TRBJ2-3|TRBV6-1|-
TGTGCCAGCAGTGTTCAGGGAACAGATACGCAGTATTTT
CASSVQGTDTQYF
>TRBD2|TRBJ2-7|TRBV6-1|-
TGTGCCAGCAGTGTGACTAGCGTCCACGAGCAGTACTTC
CASSVTSVHEQYF
>-|TRBJ1-1|TRBV5-1|once
TGCGCCAGCAGCCCGTCAGGGGCCCCTGAAGCTTTCTTT
CASSPSGAPEAFF
>-|TRBJ1-1|TRBV12-5|-
TGTGCTAGTGGTTTGGTATCTTCGGGGAACACTGAAGCTTTCTTT
CASGLVSSGNTEAFF
>-|TRBJ1-5|TRBV5-1|-
TGCGCCAGCAGCTTGGAGGGGGATAGCAATCAGCCCCAGCATTTT
CASSLEGDSNQPQHF
>-|TRBJ1-2|TRBV10-3|-
TGTGCCACCCCGGCCGAAGGGGGTGACTATGGCTACACCTTC
CATPAEGGDYGYTF
>TRBD1|TRBJ1-1|TRBV7-2|once
TGTGCCAGCAGCCCTGACAGGGGGCGTATGAACACTGAAGCTTTCTTT
CASSPDRGRMNTEAFF
>-|TRBJ1-1|TRBV5-4|-
TGTGCCAGCAGCTCCTCTACGAACACTGAAGCTTTCTTT
CASSSSTNTEAFF
>-|TRBJ2-3|TRBV11-2|-
TGTGCCAGCAGCCGACTCCACCCACCGGATACGCAGTATTTT
CASSRLHPPDTQYF